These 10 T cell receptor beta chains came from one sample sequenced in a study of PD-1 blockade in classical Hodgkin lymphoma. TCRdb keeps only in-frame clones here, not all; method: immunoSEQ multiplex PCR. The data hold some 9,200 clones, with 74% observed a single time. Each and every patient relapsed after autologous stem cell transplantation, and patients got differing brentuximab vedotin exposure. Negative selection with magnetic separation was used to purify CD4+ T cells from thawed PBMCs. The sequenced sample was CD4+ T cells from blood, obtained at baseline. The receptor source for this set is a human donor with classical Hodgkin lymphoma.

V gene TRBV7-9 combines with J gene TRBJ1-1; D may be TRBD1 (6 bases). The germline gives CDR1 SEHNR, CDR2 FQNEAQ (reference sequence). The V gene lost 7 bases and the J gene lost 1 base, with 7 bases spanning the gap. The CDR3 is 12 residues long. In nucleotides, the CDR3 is TGTGCCAGCAAGACAGGGAACACTGAAGCTTTCTTT. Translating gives CASKTGNTEAFF.

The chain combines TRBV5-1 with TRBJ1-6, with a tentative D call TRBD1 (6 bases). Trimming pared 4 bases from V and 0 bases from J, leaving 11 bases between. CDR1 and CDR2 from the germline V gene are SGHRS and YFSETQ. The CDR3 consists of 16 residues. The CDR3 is CASSADRSSYNSPLHF. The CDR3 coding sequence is TGCGCCAGCAGCGCAGACAGGAGCTCCTATAATTCACCCCTCCACTTT.

The CDR3 nucleotides are TGTGCCAGCAGCCCCTCGGGACAGGAGAACACTGAAGCTTTCTTT. The encoded protein is CASSPSGQENTEAFF. The chain couples TRBV7-9 to TRBJ1-1; TRBD1 aligns across 8 bases. The CDR3 is 15 amino acids. The ends lost 5 bases at V and 1 base at J; junction bases unmatched: 6. Looked up from germline, CDR1 is SEHNR and CDR2 is FQNEAQ (reference sequence).

CDR3 coding DNA: TGCGCCAGCAGCTTAGATCCAGCGGGGGCATCCTACGAGCAGTACTTC. It encodes CASSLDPAGASYEQYF. The J gene is TRBJ2-7, the V gene TRBV5-1; 8 nucleotides agree with TRBD2. The V and J ends lost 2 bases and 1 base, in that order; junction bases with no gene match: 8. Germline lookup yields CDR1 SGHRS and CDR2 YFSETQ. This CDR3 spans 16 amino acids.

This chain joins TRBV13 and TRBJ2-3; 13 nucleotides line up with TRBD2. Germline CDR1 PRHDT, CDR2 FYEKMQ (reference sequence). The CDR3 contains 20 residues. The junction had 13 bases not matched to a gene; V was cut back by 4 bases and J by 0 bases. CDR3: CASSSHRGLAGSESTDTQYF. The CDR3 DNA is TGTGCCAGCAGCTCCCACCGGGGACTAGCGGGAAGTGAGAGCACAGATACGCAGTATTTT.

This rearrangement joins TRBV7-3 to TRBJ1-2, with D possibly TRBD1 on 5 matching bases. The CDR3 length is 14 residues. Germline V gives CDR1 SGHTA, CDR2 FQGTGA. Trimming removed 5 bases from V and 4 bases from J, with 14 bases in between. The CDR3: CASSPGPGSYGYTF. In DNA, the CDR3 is TGTGCCAGCAGCCCGGGACCTGGAAGCTATGGCTACACCTTC.

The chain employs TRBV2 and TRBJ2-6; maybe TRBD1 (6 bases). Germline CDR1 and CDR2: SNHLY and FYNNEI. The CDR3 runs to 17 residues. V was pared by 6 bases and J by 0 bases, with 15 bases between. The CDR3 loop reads CASSRRQGHSGANVLTF. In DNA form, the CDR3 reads TGTGCCAGCAGCCGACGGCAGGGACACTCTGGGGCCAACGTCCTGACTTTC.

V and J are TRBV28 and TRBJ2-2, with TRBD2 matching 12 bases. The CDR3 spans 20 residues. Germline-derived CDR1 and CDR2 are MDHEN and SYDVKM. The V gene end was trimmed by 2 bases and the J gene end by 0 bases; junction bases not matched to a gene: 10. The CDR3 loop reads CASSLGWLAGGPPNTGELFF. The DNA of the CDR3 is TGTGCCAGCAGTTTAGGTTGGCTAGCGGGAGGGCCCCCGAACACCGGGGAGCTGTTTTTT. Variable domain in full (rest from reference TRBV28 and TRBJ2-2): DVKVTQSSRYLVKRTGEKVFLECVQDMDHENMFWYRQDPGLGLRLIYFSYDVKMKEKGDIPEGYSVSREKKERFSLILESASTNQTSMYLCASSLGWLAGGPPNTGELFFGEGSRLTVL.

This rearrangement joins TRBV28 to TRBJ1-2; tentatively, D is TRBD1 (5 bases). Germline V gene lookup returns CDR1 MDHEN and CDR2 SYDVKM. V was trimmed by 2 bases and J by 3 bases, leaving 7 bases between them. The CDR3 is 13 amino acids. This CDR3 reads CASSLEGYYGYTF. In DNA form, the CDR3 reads TGTGCCAGCAGTTTAGAGGGGTACTATGGCTACACCTTC.

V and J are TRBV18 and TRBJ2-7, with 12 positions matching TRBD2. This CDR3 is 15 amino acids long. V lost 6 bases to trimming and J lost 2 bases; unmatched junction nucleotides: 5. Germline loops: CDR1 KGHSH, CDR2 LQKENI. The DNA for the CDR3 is TGTGCCAGCTCGCGGACTAGCGGGACAACCTACGAGCAGTACTTC. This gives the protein CASSRTSGTTYEQYF.